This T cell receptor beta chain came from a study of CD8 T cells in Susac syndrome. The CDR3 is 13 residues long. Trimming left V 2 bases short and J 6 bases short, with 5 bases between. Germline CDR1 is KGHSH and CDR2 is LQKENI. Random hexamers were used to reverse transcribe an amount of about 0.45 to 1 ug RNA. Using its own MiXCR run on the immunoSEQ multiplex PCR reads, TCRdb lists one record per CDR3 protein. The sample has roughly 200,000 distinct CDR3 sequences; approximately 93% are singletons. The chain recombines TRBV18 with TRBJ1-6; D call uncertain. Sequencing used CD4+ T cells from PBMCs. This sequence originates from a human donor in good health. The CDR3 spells CASSPDSNSPLHF. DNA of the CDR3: TGTGCCAGCTCACCAGACTCTAATTCACCCCTCCACTTT.